This entry features one T cell receptor (beta chain) sequence. Its matching antigen is unknown. This sample was included in a study of post-analysis software for immune sequencing data. Study-wide background: The study covered relapsing-remitting, secondary progressive and progressive-relapsing courses of multiple sclerosis. Study-level points and caveats: Four or five TRBV segments (TRBV5-6, TRBV5-1 and TRBV20-1 among them) occurred more frequently in patients than in controls. Significantly lower normalized Chao1 diversity was found in patients with multiple sclerosis relative to controls. F-measure co-clustering was strong for batch-matched samples.

Germline V gene sequence: CDR1 GTSNPN, CDR2 SVGIG (reference sequence). Trimming pared 1 base from V and 1 base from J, leaving 13 bases between. The CDR3 spans 15 residues. Sequencing libraries made from TCR beta cDNA carried unique molecular identifiers. Some 500,000 cDNA molecules were recovered from an input of 1 to 10 million T cells. TCRdb ran MiXCR on the PCR reads and lists one entry per CDR3 protein. The sample holds under 900,000 distinct CDR3 sequences, approximately 53% seen once. This rearrangement joins TRBV30 to TRBJ1-1; no firm D call. The receptor comes from a girl aged 5 to 17 with multiple sclerosis. The sequencing input was blood. CDR3 loop: CAWSGGSTENTEAFF. In DNA form, the CDR3 reads TGTGCCTGGAGTGGAGGTAGCACCGAGAACACTGAAGCTTTCTTT.